Listed below are T cell receptor beta chains from one sample, sequenced in a study of T cell repertoires in cytomegalovirus infection. One entry per CDR3 protein, called by TCRdb with MiXCR from the reads. In the table there are 450,000 to 550,000 distinct CDR3 sequences, more than 40% of which are singletons. Antigens of these TCRs are unknown. The input for sequencing was cultured PBMCs, taken from culture after CMV antigen stimulation. The receptors come from a human donor in good health (CMV status not recorded). Some clones in this sample may be carry-over from other donors' samples. Each CDR3 is given with its conserved first and last residue. D genes are given only for firm matches. The size field is filled for only some rows; it gives once, few, many or a size class.

-,TRBJ2-1,-,TRBV7-9,TGTGCCAGCAGCTTAGTAGAGGGCGGGGATGATGAGCAGTTCTTC,CASSLVEGGDDEQFF
-,TRBJ1-6,-,TRBV5-6,TGTGCCAGCAGCTCCACGGGAGAAATTAATTCACCCCTCCACTTT,CASSSTGEINSPLHF
once,TRBJ2-2,-,TRBV7-3,TGTGCCAGCAGACAACAGGACGCCGGGGAGCTGTTTTTT,CASRQQDAGELFF
few,TRBJ2-4,-,TRBV19,TGTGCCAGTACGGATAACACGGGATTCGGACTAGCCAAAAACATTCAGTACTTC,CASTDNTGFGLAKNIQYF
many,TRBJ2-5,-,TRBV7-9,TGTGCCAGCAGCTTGCCGGGGAGTCAAGAGACCCAGTACTTC,CASSLPGSQETQYF
few,TRBJ1-2,TRBD1,TRBV4-1,TGCGCCAGCAGCCAAGCCCCCGGGACAGTTTATGGCTACACCTTC,CASSQAPGTVYGYTF
few,TRBJ2-1,-,TRBV7-8,TGTGCCAGCAGCTTAGTGGGATGGGGCGCCTACAATGAGCAGTTCTTC,CASSLVGWGAYNEQFF
once,TRBJ2-3,-,TRBV6-5,TGTGCCAGCGCTCGGGCAGGGGTGGCAGGGAGGAGAGATACGCAGTATTTT,CASARAGVAGRRDTQYF
-,TRBJ2-7,TRBD1,TRBV29-1,TGCAGCGTCCCGGGACAGGGGGCCTCCGAGCAGTACTTC,CSVPGQGASEQYF
-,TRBJ1-2,-,TRBV28,TGTGCCAGCAGAGTCCAGGGATCATATGGCTACACCTTC,CASRVQGSYGYTF
-,TRBJ1-1,-,TRBV12-3/TRBV12-4,TGTGCCAGCAGTTTTCTCTCGGCCATCGAAGCTTTCTTT,CASSFLSAIEAFF
few,TRBJ2-1,TRBD2,TRBV7-2,TGTGCCAGCGGATCCGGACTAGCGGGAAGCTTAAAGTACAATGAGCAGTTCTTC,CASGSGLAGSLKYNEQFF
few,TRBJ2-1,TRBD2,TRBV20-1,TGCAGTGCTCCACGGGTCGCTAGCGGGGAGTATGAGCAGTTCTTC,CSAPRVASGEYEQFF
few,TRBJ2-3,TRBD2,TRBV7-2,TGTGCCACCAGACCGGGACTAGCGGGGGGCACCACAGATACGCAGTATTTT,CATRPGLAGGTTDTQYF
-,TRBJ2-7,-,TRBV7-2,TGTGCCAGCAGCTTCGTTACAGGAGCCGAGCAGTACTTC,CASSFVTGAEQYF
-,TRBJ1-5,-,TRBV7-7,TGTGCCAGCAGCTTAGGGGTGGATGAAAATCAGCCCCAGCATTTT,CASSLGVDENQPQHF
-,TRBJ2-1,TRBD2,TRBV11-2,TGTGCCAGCAGCTTAGCTTGGATAGCGGGAGACAATGAGCAGTTCTTC,CASSLAWIAGDNEQFF
-,TRBJ2-7,-,TRBV9,TGTGCCAGCACCCCGCACAGGGTGTCCAACGAGCAGTACTTC,CASTPHRVSNEQYF
-,TRBJ1-4,TRBD1,TRBV7-6,TGTGCCAGCAGCTTAGGGGACAGGGGAGATGAAAAACTGTTTTTT,CASSLGDRGDEKLFF
-,TRBJ2-2,-,TRBV7-9,TGTGCCAGCAGCTTAAACATCCCACCGAACACCGGGGAGCTGTTTTTT,CASSLNIPPNTGELFF
-,TRBJ2-3,TRBD2,TRBV7-2,TGTGCCAGCAGCTTAGTCGGTCGGGGTGGGACTAGTCGTTCGGATACGCAGTATTTT,CASSLVGRGGTSRSDTQYF
-,TRBJ2-1,TRBD2,TRBV7-2,TGTGCCAGCAGCTTAGGGTTTAGCGGGTACTCCTACAATGAGCAGTTCTTC,CASSLGFSGYSYNEQFF
-,TRBJ2-3,TRBD2,TRBV7-8,TGTGCCAGCAGCATCGGACTAGCGGGGGGTGCAGATACGCAGTATTTT,CASSIGLAGGADTQYF
many,TRBJ2-5,TRBD2,TRBV4-2,TGTGCCAGCAGCCCCGGACTAGCGGGACAAGAGACCCAGTACTTC,CASSPGLAGQETQYF
-,TRBJ2-3,-,TRBV11-2,TGTGCCAGCAGCTTAGATGGAGGGGGGTTCCGGGAGTATTTT,CASSLDGGGFREYF
-,TRBJ2-3,TRBD2,TRBV7-2,TGTGCCAGCAGGGGACCACTAGCGGAACCCTCAGATACGCAGTATTTT,CASRGPLAEPSDTQYF
few,TRBJ1-1,-,TRBV7-3,TGTGCCAGCAGCTTTGGGTTAGGGACTGAAGCTTTCTTT,CASSFGLGTEAFF
few,TRBJ1-4,TRBD1,TRBV12-3/TRBV12-4,TGTGCCAGCAGCCTCGGTGGGACAGCAAATGAAAAACTGTTTTTT,CASSLGGTANEKLFF
once,TRBJ1-2,-,TRBV27,TGTGCCAGCAGTGACGGCAGGGGACCCCCAGCGTACTACACCTTC,CASSDGRGPPAYYTF